This TCR beta chain was captured in a study of blood T cell repertoires in COVID-19. About the study: COVID-19 samples, acute and convalescent, were from the United States, Italy and Spain. Sample material is recorded as cDNA or gDNA derived from T cells, B-cell-depleted T cells, or PBMCs.

The CDR3 contains 14 residues. The germline V gene encodes CDR1 MGHRA and CDR2 YSYEKL. Germline trimming cut 5 bases from V and 1 base from J; bases unmatched to any gene: 2. Original analysis: Estimation of nucleated cell counts was performed using reference gene primer amplification. The data were produced by immunoSEQ multiplex PCR, yet TCRdb's version contains in-frame clones alone and is incomplete. The DNA gave D and trimming, while V, J and clone size come from that table. The sample has 130,000 or so clones; 75% to 85% are singletons. The gene calls are TRBV4-1 and TRBJ1-1; 9 nucleotides line up with TRBD1. The sequence was collected from a man aged 80 or over with acute or convalescent COVID-19. Sequenced material: peripheral blood. CDR3 nucleotide sequence: TGCGCCAGCAGCACGGGACAGGGGAACACTGAAGCTTTCTTT. As protein: CASSTGQGNTEAFF.